Listed here are 7 T cell receptor beta chains from one sample, sequenced in a study of cytomegalovirus exposure and HLA in healthy donors. The study ran its PCR with 60 Vbeta and 13 Jbeta primers. Only in-frame clones appear in the TCRdb table, and some are missing; sequencing was by immunoSEQ multiplex PCR. This repertoire includes 200,000 to 250,000 clones. Sequenced material: PBMCs. Source of these receptors: a woman in her 30s in good health and CMV-seropositive.

The rearrangement joins TRBV7-2 to TRBJ2-3, with TRBD2 matching 7 bases. V shed 5 bases, J shed 0 bases, and the junction held 8 bases outside the gene matches. The CDR3 contains 16 residues. From germline, CDR1 is SGHTA and CDR2 FQGNSA. The CDR3 reads CASSPQAGLSTDTQYF. Here the CDR3 DNA reads TGTGCCAGCAGCCCGCAAGCGGGACTTAGCACAGATACGCAGTATTTT.

This rearrangement joins TRBV6-5 to TRBJ2-5; TRBD2 matches at 8 bases. V shed 5 bases and J 4 bases; nucleotides not matched to a gene: 9. The CDR3 is 15 amino acids. Germline V CDR1 and CDR2: MNHEY, SVGAGI. The CDR3: CASSTAAGARETQYF. CDR3 coding DNA: TGTGCCAGCAGTACGGCAGCGGGAGCTAGAGAGACCCAGTACTTC.

CDR3 nucleotides: TGTGCCAGCAGTGGGATCACTACAAACCCAGCGGGTCAGCCCCAGCATTTT. Translated, it gives CASSGITTNPAGQPQHF. The chain uses TRBV6-1 and TRBJ1-5; the D is unclear. Per germline, CDR1 MNHNS and CDR2 SASEGT. The CDR3 extends over 17 amino acids. The V end was cut by 4 bases, the J end by 6 bases, with 22 bases between.

V gene TRBV9 combines with J gene TRBJ2-7; 12 bases fit TRBD2. CDR1 is SGDLS and CDR2 is YYNGEE in the germline V gene. The V segment lost 3 bases and the J segment 3 bases; nucleotides outside the gene matches: 7. This CDR3 is 16 amino acids long. As DNA, the CDR3 is TGTGCCAGCAGCGAGGGGGCGACTAGCGGGAGCTACGAGCAGTACTTC. Encoded protein: CASSEGATSGSYEQYF. The full variable domain, its missing parts supplied by reference TRBV9 and TRBJ2-7, is DSGVTQTPKHLITATGQRVTLRCSPRSGDLSVYWYQQSLDQGLQFLIQYYNGEERAKGNILERFSAQQFPDLHSELNLSSLELGDSALYFCASSEGATSGSYEQYFGPGTRLTVT.

V gene TRBV6-5 combines with J gene TRBJ1-1, with D unclear. The CDR3 is 12 amino acids. Germline V gene sequence: CDR1 MNHEY, CDR2 SVGAGI. The germline V and J ends were trimmed by 2 bases and 7 bases, with 8 bases remaining between them. The CDR3 spells CASSYMNGEAFF. DNA of the CDR3: TGTGCCAGCAGTTACATGAACGGTGAAGCTTTCTTT.

This chain connects TRBV7-5 to TRBJ2-1; the table's D call, TRBD2, was not checked against the DNA. TRBV7-5 is marked as a pseudogene. This CDR3 has 13 amino acids. The CDR3 here is CARSLVVGRAEFF. The CDR3 DNA follows: TGTGCCAGAAGCTTAGTAGTGGGGAGGGCCGAGTTCTTC.

On this clone: One end of the junction varies from germline; a read error may be responsible. The rearrangement joins TRBV5-1 to TRBJ1-1; D may be TRBD1 (5 bases). Germline V gene lookup returns CDR1 SGHRS and CDR2 YFSETQ. This CDR3 contains 13 residues. The CDR3 DNA follows: TGCGCCAGCAGACAGGATATGAACACTGAAGCATTCTTT. This translates into CASRQDMNTEAFF. Full variable domain (outside the CDR3, taken from reference TRBV5-1 and TRBJ1-1): KAGVTQTPRYLIKTRGQQVTLSCSPISGHRSVSWYQQTPGQGLQFLFEYFSETQRNKGNFPGRFSGRQFSNSRSEMNVSTLELGDSALYLCASRQDMNTEAFFGQGTRLTVV.